This T cell receptor beta chain was sequenced in a study of blood T cells in healthy people across ages. On the study more broadly: For every two T cells, template switching captured about one barcoded beta molecule.

Study-level results: Fewer expanded clones and more diversity marked long-lived versus aged donors.

A J-beta primer mix and a sample-barcoded 5' primer were used in a second PCR of about 6 to 12 cycles. Carrying 12 random nucleotides, a template-switch adaptor labeled each individual cDNA molecule. TCRdb reanalysed the 5' RACE reads using MiXCR and keeps one entry per CDR3 protein. Altogether 600,000 to 850,000 distinct CDR3 sequences are present, approximately 39% being singletons, with the ten largest covering roughly 19%. Germline V gene sequence: CDR1 SGHRS, CDR2 YFSETQ. The V segment lost 0 bases and the J segment 4 bases; nucleotides outside the gene matches: 7. This CDR3 contains 17 residues. On this clonotype: Its matching antigen is unknown.

Researchers isolated at least 6 million PBMCs per sample. The sequenced material came from blood. This sequence originates from a woman aged 60-70 years in good health. The chain uses TRBV5-1 and TRBJ2-3; TRBD2 agrees at 11 bases. The CDR3 reads CASSLVGPSGGPDTQYF. CDR3 nucleotide sequence: TGCGCCAGCAGCTTGGTCGGGCCTAGCGGGGGGCCAGATACGCAGTATTTT.